The entry below describes one T cell receptor (beta chain). Participants, 18 to 89 years old, spanned fewer than 25 US areas. Donors in Cohort 3 counted as recovered after two negative PCRs, clearance, or symptom resolution. This entry is derived from a study of blood T cell repertoires in COVID-19. The CDR3 is 15 amino acids. V was pared by 6 bases and J by 5 bases, with 7 bases of the junction left unmatched. The germline CDR1 and CDR2 sequences are SNHLY and FYNNEI. The assay was immunoSEQ multiplex PCR, and TCRdb's table has in-frame clones only and misses some. The sample includes hundreds of thousands of clones, more than 70% of them seen just once.

The receptor was derived from a woman aged 45 to 65 who had recovered from COVID-19. The rearrangement links TRBV2 to TRBJ1-4, with TRBD1 matching 9 bases. What was sequenced was PBMCs or T cells enriched from blood (not recorded which). The DNA for the CDR3 is TGTGCCAGCAGGAGGGAACAGGGGGCGAATGAAAAACTGTTTTTT. Its translation is CASRREQGANEKLFF.